A selection of T cell receptor beta chains follows, all from one sample in a study of identifying expanded T cells in peripheral blood. The assay was immunoSEQ multiplex PCR, and TCRdb's table has in-frame clones only and misses some. Among approximately 100,000 clones, approximately 90% were seen once, and the ten largest hold around 17%. Sequenced sample: blood. These receptors originate from a person between 18 and 75 years old in good health. Both conserved end residues are part of each CDR3. The order of the fields is D gene, J gene, clone size, V gene, CDR3 protein, CDR3 DNA. D genes are given only for firm matches. Some rows have no size entry. The others give once, few or many, or a class for an expanded clone.

D gene: -
J gene: TRBJ2-3
clone size: -
V gene: TRBV7-9
CDR3 protein: CASSRHSPSTDTQYF
CDR3 DNA: TGTGCCAGCAGCCGACACTCTCCTAGCACAGATACGCAGTATTTT

D gene: -
J gene: TRBJ1-5
clone size: -
V gene: TRBV6-1
CDR3 protein: CASSEGFLQPQHF
CDR3 DNA: TGTGCCAGCAGTGAAGGCTTCCTCCAGCCCCAGCATTTT

D gene: -
J gene: TRBJ1-1
clone size: -
V gene: TRBV7-8
CDR3 protein: CASSLAGGNTEAFF
CDR3 DNA: TGTGCCAGCAGCTTAGCAGGGGGGAACACTGAAGCTTTCTTT

D gene: -
J gene: TRBJ1-6
clone size: -
V gene: TRBV5-1
CDR3 protein: CASLERPGGNSPLHF
CDR3 DNA: TGCGCCAGCCTCGAAAGGCCCGGGGGTAATTCACCCCTCCACTTT

D gene: -
J gene: TRBJ1-1
clone size: -
V gene: TRBV4-3
CDR3 protein: CASSQEWWGGGTEAFF
CDR3 DNA: TGCGCCAGCAGCCAAGAGTGGTGGGGGGGCGGCACTGAAGCTTTCTTT

D gene: -
J gene: TRBJ2-7
clone size: -
V gene: TRBV5-1
CDR3 protein: CASSFAPAYEQYF
CDR3 DNA: -

D gene: -
J gene: TRBJ1-2
clone size: once
V gene: TRBV5-4
CDR3 protein: CASSLRQWDGYTF
CDR3 DNA: TGTGCCAGCAGCTTGCGTCAGTGGGATGGCTACACCTTC

D gene: -
J gene: TRBJ2-2
clone size: -
V gene: TRBV11-1
CDR3 protein: CASSLGRQKSTGELFF
CDR3 DNA: TGTGCCAGCAGCTTGGGTCGACAGAAGTCCACCGGGGAGCTGTTTTTT

D gene: TRBD1
J gene: TRBJ1-2
clone size: -
V gene: TRBV6-4
CDR3 protein: CASSDTDRGRNGYTF
CDR3 DNA: TGTGCCAGCAGTGACACCGACAGGGGGAGGAATGGCTACACCTTC

D gene: -
J gene: TRBJ1-3
clone size: few
V gene: TRBV6-5
CDR3 protein: CASSYGRERNTIYF
CDR3 DNA: TGTGCCAGCAGTTACGGCAGGGAGCGAAACACCATATATTTT

D gene: TRBD1
J gene: TRBJ2-3
clone size: -
V gene: TRBV10-3
CDR3 protein: CAIRQGPGTDTQYF
CDR3 DNA: TGTGCCATCAGACAGGGGCCGGGCACAGATACGCAGTATTTT

D gene: -
J gene: TRBJ2-1
clone size: -
V gene: TRBV6-1
CDR3 protein: CASSELPHIDNEQFF
CDR3 DNA: TGTGCCAGCAGTGAACTTCCCCATATCGACAATGAGCAGTTCTTC

D gene: TRBD1
J gene: TRBJ1-2
clone size: -
V gene: TRBV5-4
CDR3 protein: CASSGDRAWDYGYTF
CDR3 DNA: TGTGCCAGCAGCGGCGACAGGGCTTGGGACTATGGCTACACCTTC

D gene: -
J gene: TRBJ2-2
clone size: once
V gene: TRBV19
CDR3 protein: CASSAVMNRWGNTGELFF
CDR3 DNA: TGTGCCAGTAGTGCCGTCATGAACAGGTGGGGTAACACCGGGGAGCTGTTTTTT

D gene: -
J gene: TRBJ1-2
clone size: once
V gene: TRBV4-3
CDR3 protein: CASSQDLAEANYGYTF
CDR3 DNA: TGCGCCAGCAGCCAAGATCTGGCAGAAGCTAACTATGGCTACACCTTC

D gene: TRBD1
J gene: TRBJ1-2
clone size: -
V gene: TRBV7-9
CDR3 protein: CASSLGGTGKEGYTF
CDR3 DNA: TGTGCCAGCAGCTTAGGGGGGACAGGGAAAGAAGGCTACACCTTC

D gene: -
J gene: TRBJ1-2
clone size: -
V gene: TRBV7-2
CDR3 protein: CASSSGGVRGYTF
CDR3 DNA: TGTGCCAGCAGCTCAGGAGGGGTCCGGGGCTACACCTTC

D gene: -
J gene: TRBJ2-7
clone size: -
V gene: TRBV7-2
CDR3 protein: CASSSQGTRSDEQYF
CDR3 DNA: TGTGCCAGCAGCTCTCAAGGGACCAGATCTGACGAGCAGTACTTC

D gene: -
J gene: TRBJ1-1
clone size: -
V gene: TRBV7-2
CDR3 protein: CASSLGGFEAFF
CDR3 DNA: TGTGCCAGCAGCTTAGGAGGATTTGAAGCTTTCTTT

D gene: -
J gene: TRBJ1-5
clone size: -
V gene: TRBV7-8
CDR3 protein: CASSRDGLNQPQHF
CDR3 DNA: TGTGCCAGCAGCCGGGACGGACTAAATCAGCCCCAGCATTTT

D gene: TRBD1
J gene: TRBJ2-7
clone size: -
V gene: TRBV7-8
CDR3 protein: CASSFGTGIGAYEQYF
CDR3 DNA: TGTGCCAGCAGCTTCGGGACAGGGATCGGAGCCTACGAGCAGTACTTC

D gene: TRBD1
J gene: TRBJ1-4
clone size: few
V gene: TRBV5-1
CDR3 protein: CASSQDTGDEKLFF
CDR3 DNA: TGCGCCAGCAGCCAGGACACAGGGGACGAAAAACTGTTTTTT

D gene: -
J gene: TRBJ1-6
clone size: -
V gene: TRBV2
CDR3 protein: CASTSGRDGNSPLHF
CDR3 DNA: TGTGCCAGCACCTCAGGGAGGGATGGTAATTCACCCCTCCACTTT

D gene: -
J gene: TRBJ1-2
clone size: -
V gene: TRBV6-6
CDR3 protein: CASRYDQLGYGYTF
CDR3 DNA: TGTGCCAGCAGATATGACCAACTAGGTTATGGCTACACCTTC

D gene: -
J gene: TRBJ1-2
clone size: -
V gene: TRBV29-1
CDR3 protein: CSVRYGGDYGYTF
CDR3 DNA: TGCAGCGTTCGATACGGGGGAGACTATGGCTACACCTTC

D gene: TRBD2
J gene: TRBJ2-5
clone size: -
V gene: TRBV28
CDR3 protein: CASSRPAGGETQYF
CDR3 DNA: TGTGCCAGCAGTCGCCCAGCGGGGGGAGAGACCCAGTACTTC

D gene: TRBD1
J gene: TRBJ2-7
clone size: -
V gene: TRBV6-5
CDR3 protein: CASNRGYYEQYF
CDR3 DNA: TGTGCCAGCAACAGGGGCTACTACGAGCAGTACTTC

D gene: -
J gene: TRBJ2-1
clone size: -
V gene: TRBV28
CDR3 protein: CASSLRGHPTGEQFF
CDR3 DNA: TGTGCCAGCAGTCTCAGGGGCCACCCTACAGGGGAGCAGTTCTTC

D gene: TRBD1
J gene: TRBJ1-2
clone size: -
V gene: TRBV7-9
CDR3 protein: CASSSPRGTGGNGYTF
CDR3 DNA: TGTGCCAGCAGCTCCCCCAGAGGGACAGGGGGCAATGGCTACACCTTC

D gene: -
J gene: TRBJ2-2
clone size: -
V gene: TRBV5-6
CDR3 protein: CASSLVATVNTGELFF
CDR3 DNA: TGTGCCAGCAGCTTGGTTGCTACCGTGAACACCGGGGAGCTGTTTTTT

D gene: -
J gene: TRBJ1-2
clone size: -
V gene: TRBV5-6
CDR3 protein: CASTPRGGEYGYTF
CDR3 DNA: TGTGCCAGCACTCCGAGGGGAGGGGAGTATGGCTACACCTTC

D gene: -
J gene: TRBJ1-2
clone size: -
V gene: TRBV9
CDR3 protein: CASAGLDYEGYTF
CDR3 DNA: TGTGCCAGCGCGGGACTAGATTATGAGGGCTACACCTTC

D gene: -
J gene: TRBJ1-5
clone size: -
V gene: TRBV12-5
CDR3 protein: CASGLVLGQPQHF
CDR3 DNA: TGTGCTAGTGGTTTGGTTCTGGGTCAGCCCCAGCATTTT

D gene: -
J gene: TRBJ2-3
clone size: -
V gene: TRBV9
CDR3 protein: CASSFTRSTDTQYF
CDR3 DNA: TGTGCCAGCAGCTTCACTCGGAGCACAGATACGCAGTATTTT

D gene: TRBD2
J gene: TRBJ2-1
clone size: -
V gene: TRBV7-9
CDR3 protein: CASSPLLGLAGGRHNEQFF
CDR3 DNA: TGTGCCAGCAGCCCACTACTCGGACTAGCGGGGGGAAGACACAATGAGCAGTTCTTC

D gene: -
J gene: TRBJ2-7
clone size: -
V gene: TRBV5-4
CDR3 protein: CASSLGSRSSYEQYF
CDR3 DNA: TGTGCCAGCAGCTTGGGCTCCCGGAGCTCCTACGAGCAGTACTTC

D gene: TRBD1
J gene: TRBJ2-7
clone size: -
V gene: TRBV5-5
CDR3 protein: CASSVGQGPYEQYF
CDR3 DNA: TGTGCCAGCAGCGTGGGACAGGGCCCCTACGAGCAGTACTTC

D gene: -
J gene: TRBJ2-7
clone size: -
V gene: TRBV19
CDR3 protein: CASSSPGSTYEQYF
CDR3 DNA: TGTGCCAGTAGTTCTCCTGGTAGTACCTACGAGCAGTACTTC

D gene: -
J gene: TRBJ2-7
clone size: once
V gene: TRBV2
CDR3 protein: CASSEREPGGNYEQYF
CDR3 DNA: TGTGCCAGCAGTGAAAGGGAGCCCGGGGGTAACTACGAGCAGTACTTC

D gene: -
J gene: TRBJ1-5
clone size: -
V gene: TRBV30
CDR3 protein: CAWRQHPGTSNQPQHF
CDR3 DNA: TGTGCCTGGAGACAACACCCTGGAACTAGCAATCAGCCCCAGCATTTT

D gene: -
J gene: TRBJ1-1
clone size: -
V gene: TRBV27
CDR3 protein: CASGWQRPEAFF
CDR3 DNA: TGTGCCAGTGGGTGGCAAAGGCCTGAAGCTTTCTTT

D gene: -
J gene: TRBJ2-2
clone size: -
V gene: TRBV4-3
CDR3 protein: CASSRVPGVTGELFF
CDR3 DNA: TGCGCCAGCAGCCGAGTCCCGGGGGTCACCGGGGAGCTGTTTTTT

D gene: TRBD2
J gene: TRBJ2-7
clone size: -
V gene: TRBV14
CDR3 protein: CASSRTGEGSYEQYF
CDR3 DNA: TGTGCCAGCAGCCGGACGGGGGAGGGCAGTTACGAGCAGTACTTC

D gene: -
J gene: TRBJ2-7
clone size: -
V gene: TRBV11-2
CDR3 protein: CASSLVSSYEQYF
CDR3 DNA: TGTGCCAGCAGCTTGGTGAGCTCCTACGAGCAGTACTTC

D gene: -
J gene: TRBJ2-2
clone size: -
V gene: TRBV2
CDR3 protein: CASSEEGDSNTGELFF
CDR3 DNA: TGTGCCAGCAGTGAAGAGGGGGACTCGAACACCGGGGAGCTGTTTTTT

D gene: -
J gene: TRBJ2-3
clone size: -
V gene: TRBV6-5
CDR3 protein: CASRGADTQYF
CDR3 DNA: TGTGCCAGTAGGGGAGCAGATACGCAGTATTTT

D gene: -
J gene: TRBJ2-5
clone size: -
V gene: TRBV6-4
CDR3 protein: CASSVSAEETQYF
CDR3 DNA: TGTGCCAGCAGTGTCTCCGCAGAAGAGACCCAGTACTTC